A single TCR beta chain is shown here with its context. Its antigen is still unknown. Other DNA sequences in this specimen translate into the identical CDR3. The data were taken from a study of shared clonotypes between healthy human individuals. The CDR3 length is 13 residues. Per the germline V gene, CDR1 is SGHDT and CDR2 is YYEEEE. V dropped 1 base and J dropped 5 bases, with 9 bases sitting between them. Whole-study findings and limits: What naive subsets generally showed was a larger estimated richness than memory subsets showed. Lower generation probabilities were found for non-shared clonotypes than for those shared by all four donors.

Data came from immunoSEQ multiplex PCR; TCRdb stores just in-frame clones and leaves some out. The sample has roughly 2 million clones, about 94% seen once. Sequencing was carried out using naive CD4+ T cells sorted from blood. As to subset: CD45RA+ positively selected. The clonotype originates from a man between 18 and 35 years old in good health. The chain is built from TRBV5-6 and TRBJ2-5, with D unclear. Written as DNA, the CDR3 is TGTGCCAGCAGCTTGCCCGGTCCGGAGACCCAGTACTTC. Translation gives CASSLPGPETQYF.